This T cell receptor beta chain appears in the sequencing data of a study of blood T cell repertoires in COVID-19. Background on the study: The origin of the acute and convalescent COVID-19 samples was the United States, Italy and Spain.

Sequenced by immunoSEQ multiplex PCR; TCRdb stores in-frame clones only, minus some. The top ten hold approximately 6% of the sample, which has 40,000 to 45,000 clones, 85% to 95% seen once. CDR1 and CDR2 (germline): MDHEN, SYDVKM. This CDR3 is 16 amino acids long. V was clipped by 5 bases and J by 2 bases, with 19 bases between them. Sequencing input: peripheral blood. This TCR derives from a human donor in a cohort sampled during active COVID-19. The V gene is TRBV28, the J gene TRBJ2-7; D is possibly TRBD2 (5 bases). CDR3 amino acids: CASSRPGSPSTYEQYF. For the CDR3, the DNA is TGTGCCAGCAGTCGCCCCGGGTCACCTAGCACCTACGAGCAGTACTTC.